The clone carrying this T cell receptor beta chain showed up just a few times. The sample originates from a study of blood T cells in healthy people across ages. It was with a sample-barcoded 5' primer and a J-beta primer mix that a second PCR of roughly 7 to 12 cycles was run. With 12 random nucleotides, a template-switch adaptor tagged each individual cDNA molecule. TCRdb fed the 5' RACE reads into MiXCR, producing one record per CDR3 protein. The sample holds over 1,500,000 distinct CDR3 sequences; less than 50% are singletons and the top ten take 2.1%. CDR1 and CDR2 from the germline V gene are LGHNA and YNFKEQ. Trimming took 2 bases from V and 4 from J; bases not matched to a gene: 5. The length of the CDR3 is 15 residues.

The chain combines TRBV4-2 with TRBJ2-5, with 9 nucleotides matching TRBD1. Sequencing input: blood. The sequence derives from a woman aged 40 to 50 in good health. The CDR3 DNA reads TGTGCCAGCAGCCAAATAACAGGGGGCACAGAGACCCAGTACTTC. This codes for CASSQITGGTETQYF.